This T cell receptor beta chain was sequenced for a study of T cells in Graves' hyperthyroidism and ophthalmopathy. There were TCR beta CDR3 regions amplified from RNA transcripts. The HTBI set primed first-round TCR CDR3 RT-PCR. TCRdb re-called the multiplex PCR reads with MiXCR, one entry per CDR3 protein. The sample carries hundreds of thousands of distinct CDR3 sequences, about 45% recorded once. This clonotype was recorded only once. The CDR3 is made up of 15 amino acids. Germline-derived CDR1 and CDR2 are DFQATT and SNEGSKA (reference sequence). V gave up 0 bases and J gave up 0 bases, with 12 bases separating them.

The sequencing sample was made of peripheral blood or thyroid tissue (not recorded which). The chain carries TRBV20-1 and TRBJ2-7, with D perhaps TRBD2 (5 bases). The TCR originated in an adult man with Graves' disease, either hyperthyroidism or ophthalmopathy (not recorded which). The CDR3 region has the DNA TGCAGTGCTAGAGATTCTCGGGGAAACTCCTACGAGCAGTACTTC. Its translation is CSARDSRGNSYEQYF.